Below, 31 T cell receptor beta chains from the same sample are listed, as sequenced in a study of spatial heterogeneity in lung cancer. Using its own MiXCR run on the 5' RACE reads, TCRdb lists one record per CDR3 protein. Of some 5,500 distinct CDR3 sequences in the sample, about 15% were seen once. These receptors have no known antigen. As to time point: sample taken at primary tumor resection. Study results and caveats: Expanded intratumoral alpha and beta TCR counts tracked tumor mutation counts.

This material consisted of lung tumor tissue, taken at surgery. Receptor source: a male donor with early-stage non-small cell lung cancer.

On this clonotype: Little can be read into the size of this beta chain, an off-target read in a library designed for alpha chains. This sequence joins TRBV11-1 and TRBJ2-5; a possible D gene is TRBD2 (5 bases). Per germline, CDR1 SGHAT and CDR2 FQDESV (reference sequence). The CDR3 sequence is 17 residues long. V was shortened by 6 bases and J by 5 bases, with 25 bases between the two germline ends. The CDR3 nucleotides read TGTGCCAGCAGGTCTAAAGTCGGACGTCGGCCGGGGGAGACCCAGTACTTC. It yields the protein CASRSKVGRRPGETQYF.

Ten or more counts support this clonotype. Found in a library prepared for alpha chains, this beta chain is an off-target read, and its abundance has little meaning. The chain couples TRBV11-2 to TRBJ2-4, with unresolved D. Germline CDR1 reads SGHAT; CDR2 reads FQNNGV. Trimming took 5 bases from V and 0 from J, leaving 14 bases between them. This CDR3 has 16 amino acids. The CDR3 reads CASSREVFSAKNIQYF. In DNA, the CDR3 is TGTGCCAGCAGCCGAGAGGTGTTCTCAGCCAAAAACATTCAGTACTTC.

At least ten counts were recorded for this clonotype. Since it is a stray read in a library aimed at alpha chains, this beta chain has a size that is not meaningful. The V gene is TRBV28, the J gene TRBJ2-7; 7 bases are a match to TRBD1. After removal of 5 bases from V and 6 bases from J, the junction contained 10 bases not matched to a gene. The V gene's germline CDR1 is MDHEN and CDR2 SYDVKM. The CDR3 sequence is 14 residues long. This chain's CDR3 is CASSPRQGRGEQYF. Here the CDR3 DNA reads TGTGCCAGCAGTCCCCGACAGGGTCGTGGCGAGCAGTACTTC.

This clonotype has just one count. This beta chain is a stray read from a library made for alpha chains; its abundance is not meaningful. J is TRBJ2-5 and V is TRBV3-1, with 7 nucleotides matching TRBD2. This CDR3 comprises 16 residues. CDR1 and CDR2 from the germline V gene are LGHDT and YNNKEL (reference sequence). With V trimmed by 0 bases and J by 2 bases, 6 bases remained unmatched. The CDR3 nucleotides read TGTGCCAGCAGCCAAGATCTAGCGGTGTTACAAGAGACCCAGTACTTC. It specifies CASSQDLAVLQETQYF.

This clonotype appeared many times. Being off target in a library aimed at alpha chains, this beta chain has a size of little meaning. This rearrangement joins TRBV7-2 to TRBJ2-1; TRBD2 might be the D (6 bases). V was clipped by 0 bases and J by 12 bases, with 6 bases between them. Looked up from germline, CDR1 is SGHTA and CDR2 is FQGNSA. CDR3 length equals 11 residues. The CDR3 nucleotides read TGTGCCAGCAGCTTAGCGGGGGGGCAGTTCTTC. It translates to CASSLAGGQFF.

This clonotype qualifies as medium-sized. As an off-target read in a library built for alpha chains, this beta chain has a frequency of little significance. The DNA of the CDR3 is TGTGCCAGCAGCCCCGCGGGTTGGAAGACCCAGTACTTC. Translated, it gives CASSPAGWKTQYF. The rearrangement joins TRBV7-2 to TRBJ2-5, with D perhaps TRBD2 (5 bases). Trimming took 5 bases from V and 6 from J, leaving 13 bases between them. CDR3 length equals 13 residues. Germline V gene sequence: CDR1 SGHTA, CDR2 FQGNSA.

This clonotype is deemed large. Within a library made for alpha chains, this beta chain is off target, and its count is uninformative. The rearrangement uses TRBV28 and TRBJ2-2, with TRBD2 matching 11 bases. V lost 4 bases and J lost 6; bases outside the gene matches: 7. The CDR3 runs to 16 residues. Germline CDR1 MDHEN, CDR2 SYDVKM. CDR3 amino acids: CASSSRLAGKAGELFF. In DNA, the CDR3 is TGTGCCAGCAGTTCCCGACTAGCGGGAAAGGCCGGGGAGCTGTTTTTT.

In this sample, this clonotype is medium-sized. The library was designed around alpha chains, so this beta chain is a stray read whose abundance carries little weight. The chain employs TRBV4-1 and TRBJ2-1, with 7 bases identical to TRBD2. The CDR3 consists of 15 residues. V trimming: 2 bases; J trimming: 8 bases; junction bases outside the gene matches: 9. CDR1 and CDR2 (germline): MGHRA, YSYEKL. In nucleotides, the CDR3 is TGCGCCAGCAGCCAAATTCTAGCGGTTAACGATGAGCAGTTCTTC. Translated: CASSQILAVNDEQFF.

This clonotype occurred many times. This beta chain appears as a stray read in a library generated for alpha chains; its size is not informative. The J gene is TRBJ2-3, the V gene TRBV29-1; no reliable D call. Germline CDR1 SQVTM, CDR2 ANQGSEA. The CDR3 has 12 residues. V dropped 1 base and J dropped 3 bases, with 5 bases sitting between them. CDR3 amino acids: CSVEGQTDTQYF. For the CDR3, the DNA is TGCAGCGTTGAAGGTCAAACAGATACGCAGTATTTT.

Within the sample, this clonotype is large. With the library built for alpha chains, this beta chain is off target and its frequency is not meaningful. The rearrangement joins TRBV29-1 to TRBJ1-2, with D perhaps matching TRBD1 (6 bases). This CDR3 has 13 residues. Germline lookup yields CDR1 SQVTM and CDR2 ANQGSEA. V lost 6 bases and J lost 4, with 15 bases in between. CDR3 DNA sequence: TGCAGCGTCGATCCACAGGGTCCCTATGGCTACACCTTC. It encodes CSVDPQGPYGYTF.

This clonotype qualifies as medium-sized. Little can be read into the size of this beta chain, an off-target read in a library designed for alpha chains. The genes are TRBV3-1 and TRBJ1-5; D gene unclear. The CDR3 length is 12 residues. V was trimmed by 2 bases and J by 6 bases, leaving 5 bases between them. Germline V gives CDR1 LGHDT, CDR2 YNNKEL (reference sequence). The CDR3 DNA sequence: TGTGCCAGCAGCCAACGGTCTCAGCCCCAGCATTTT. This translates into CASSQRSQPQHF.

This clonotype is medium-sized. In a library made to pick up alpha chains, this beta chain is a stray read with a size that means little. Here the CDR3 DNA reads TGTGCCAGCACCCTCCGGGGCTCTGGGGCCAACGTCCTGACTTTC. It encodes CASTLRGSGANVLTF. The chain is built from TRBV27 and TRBJ2-6; TRBD2 might be the D (5 bases). CDR3 length: 15 residues. Germline V gene data show CDR1 as MNHEY and CDR2 as SMNVEV (reference sequence). The V and J ends lost 7 bases and 0 bases respectively, with 10 bases between them.

With respect to this clonotype: This beta chain is a stray sequence in a library constructed for alpha chains; its clone size is not meaningful. The CDR3 DNA reads TGTGCCAGCAGCGTGGTGACAGATACGCAGTATTTT. Amino acids: CASSVVTDTQYF. The chain uses TRBV9 and TRBJ2-3; no reliable D call. Looked up from germline, CDR1 is SGDLS and CDR2 is YYNGEE. Trimming pared 2 bases from V and 3 bases from J, leaving 4 bases between. The CDR3 runs to 12 residues.

Judged by abundance, this clonotype is medium-sized. This beta chain is an off-target read within a library intended for alpha chains, so its frequency means little. CDR3 sequence: CSADGGPLNTEAFF. DNA for the CDR3: TGCAGTGCTGATGGAGGACCTTTGAACACTGAAGCTTTCTTT. The chain has TRBV20-1 and TRBJ1-1; D not certain. CDR1 and CDR2 from the germline V gene are DFQATT and SNEGSKA (reference sequence). The CDR3 covers 14 residues. V was clipped by 5 bases and J by 0 bases, with 13 bases between them.

This clonotype is medium-sized. This beta chain turned up in a library designed for alpha chains; as an off-target read, its abundance says little. V usage is TRBV14 and J usage is TRBJ2-3; 9 bases align to TRBD2. Germline V gene lookup returns CDR1 SGHDN and CDR2 FVKESK. The V gene end was trimmed by 4 bases and the J gene end by 4 bases; junction bases not matched to a gene: 9. The CDR3 runs to 16 residues. The CDR3 bases are TGTGCCAGCAGCCCCACCGCGGGGGGGGGTGCAGATACGCAGTATTTT. This gives the protein CASSPTAGGGADTQYF.

This clonotype is deemed medium-sized (0.01 to 0.1%). This beta chain is an unintended read in a library built for alpha chains; its size means little. This chain links TRBV12-3 or TRBV12-4 with TRBJ2-3; D possibly corresponds to TRBD1 (5 bases). The CDR3 spans 16 residues. V shed 4 bases and J shed 2 bases, with 16 bases lying between them. For the CDR3, the DNA is TGTGCCAGCAGTTCCTTACGCCTAGGGGTCACAGATACGCAGTATTTT. Its protein is CASSSLRLGVTDTQYF.

This clonotype is medium-sized by share. The size of this beta chain means little, since it is a stray read in a library made for alpha chains. The J gene is TRBJ1-2, the V gene TRBV4-1, with no clear D. Trimming left V 4 bases short and J 1 base short, with 16 bases between. Germline CDR1 MGHRA, CDR2 YSYEKL. The CDR3 extends over 16 amino acids. The CDR3 DNA reads as TGCGCCAGCAGCCCGGATGCCAGACGGCTTAACTATGGCTACACCTTC. Protein sequence: CASSPDARRLNYGYTF.

By its share, this clonotype is medium-sized. This beta chain is off target for a library built for alpha chains, so its abundance means little. The chain recombines TRBV20-1 with TRBJ2-1, with D possibly being TRBD2 (6 bases). The CDR3 extends over 16 amino acids. V was pared by 5 bases and J by 2 bases, with 19 bases between. Germline V gene lookup returns CDR1 DFQATT and CDR2 SNEGSKA (reference sequence). The CDR3 region is CSARPFGRGTYNEQFF. CDR3 bases: TGCAGTGCTCGCCCATTTGGGCGGGGAACCTACAATGAGCAGTTCTTC.

In its sample, this clonotype was seen many times. This beta chain lies outside the target of a library built for alpha chains; its clone size means little. The CDR3 DNA reads TGTGCCAGCAGTTACTCGAGGGAGTATGGCTACACCTTC. Translation gives CASSYSREYGYTF. This rearrangement joins TRBV6-2 or TRBV6-3 to TRBJ1-2, with D uncertain. The germline gives CDR1 MNHEY, CDR2 SVGEGT. The CDR3 loop spans 13 amino acids. V gave up 0 bases and J gave up 5 bases, with 7 bases separating them.

A remark on this clonotype: With the library built for alpha chains, this beta chain is off target and its frequency is not meaningful. The rearrangement links TRBV4-1 to TRBJ1-2; 7 bases align to TRBD1. Germline V gene lookup returns CDR1 MGHRA and CDR2 YSYEKL. V lost 3 bases and J lost 3; bases outside the gene matches: 4. The CDR3 extends over 14 amino acids. CDR3 in DNA: TGCGCCAGCAGCCAGGGCAGGGGGGACTATGGCTACACCTTC. Residues: CASSQGRGDYGYTF.

This clonotype is labeled medium-sized. This beta chain represents an off-target read in a library built for alpha chains; its size is of limited meaning. This chain uses TRBV6-5 with TRBJ2-3; the match to TRBD1 covers 9 bases. Unmatched junction bases numbered 4, after V lost 0 bases and J lost 0 bases. The CDR3 covers 17 residues. Germline V lookup: CDR1 MNHEY, CDR2 SVGAGI. The CDR3 DNA is TGTGCCAGCAGTTACTCGACAGGGGGGCGTAGCACAGATACGCAGTATTTT. Amino acid sequence: CASSYSTGGRSTDTQYF.

This clonotype was seen more than once but under ten times. Little can be read into the size of this beta chain, an off-target read in a library designed for alpha chains. The chain combines TRBV14 with TRBJ2-3; D remains ambiguous. Looked up from germline, CDR1 is SGHDN and CDR2 is FVKESK. CDR3 length equals 15 residues. V gave up 3 bases and J gave up 5 bases, with 15 bases separating them. DNA of the CDR3: TGTGCCAGCAGCCAGATGTCCGGGTCGGGAGATACGCAGTATTTT. Translated: CASSQMSGSGDTQYF.

Comments on this clonotype: This beta chain is an off-target read within a library intended for alpha chains, so its frequency means little. This sequence joins TRBV5-4 and TRBJ2-7; either TRBD1 or TRBD2 may fit D (5 bases each). The ends were cut back, 0 bases at V and 2 bases at J, with 12 bases in the middle. In germline, CDR1 is SGHNT, CDR2 YYREEE (reference sequence). This CDR3 is 15 amino acids long. CDR3 bases: TGTGCCAGCAGCTTGGAGCCCGTGGGGGCCTACGAGCAGTACTTC. It encodes CASSLEPVGAYEQYF.

By share, this clonotype ranks as medium-sized (0.01 to 0.1%). Little can be read into the size of this beta chain, an off-target read in a library designed for alpha chains. V and J are TRBV11-2 and TRBJ2-2; D is perhaps TRBD2 (7 bases). V lost 5 bases and J lost 6, with 28 bases in between. Looked up from germline, CDR1 is SGHAT and CDR2 is FQNNGV. This CDR3 region has 19 residues. The chain's CDR3 is CASSKPGTIGGFSPGELFF. In DNA form, the CDR3 reads TGTGCCAGCAGCAAACCCGGGACAATCGGGGGGTTCTCGCCCGGGGAGCTGTTTTTT.

This clonotype rates as medium-sized. A library made for alpha chains picked up this beta chain off target, so its size means little. The CDR3 loop is CASSSHIGGNEQFF. The CDR3 bases are TGTGCCAGCAGCTCCCACATTGGCGGCAATGAGCAGTTCTTC. The chain joins TRBV7-6 to TRBJ2-1; D remains ambiguous. Germline lookup yields CDR1 SGHVS and CDR2 FNYEAQ. The V gene lost 4 bases and the J gene lost 6 bases, with 13 bases spanning the gap. The CDR3 runs 14 residues.

This clonotype has at least ten counts. This beta chain is a stray read from a library made for alpha chains; its abundance is not meaningful. This chain uses TRBV11-2 with TRBJ2-1, with 7 bases that match TRBD2. J gave up 6 bases and V 0 bases, and 5 bases lay outside the gene matches. This CDR3 has 15 amino acids. The germline CDR1 and CDR2 sequences are SGHAT and FQNNGV. CDR3 sequence reads: CASSLDRASGNEQFF. CDR3 coding DNA: TGTGCCAGCAGCTTAGATAGGGCTAGCGGCAATGAGCAGTTCTTC.

This clonotype is termed medium-sized. A library prepared for alpha chains yielded this beta chain as an off-target read; its size is of little meaning. The chain uses TRBV6-1 and TRBJ2-7; 8 nucleotides align to TRBD1. The J segment lost 3 bases and the V segment lost 10 bases, leaving 14 bases of the junction unmatched. The CDR3 is 15 residues long. Germline V CDR1 and CDR2: MNHNS, SASEGT. CDR3 protein: CANSIGTGSFYEQYF. For the CDR3, the DNA is TGTGCCAATTCCATTGGGACAGGAAGTTTCTACGAGCAGTACTTC.

In regard to this clonotype: Little can be read into the size of this beta chain, an off-target read in a library designed for alpha chains. The CDR3 sequence: CASSPTLSVTLEQYF. Here the CDR3 DNA reads TGTGCCAGCAGCCCAACCCTCTCGGTGACTCTCGAGCAGTACTTC. V usage is TRBV28 and J usage is TRBJ2-7; the D is unclear. The germline V gene encodes CDR1 MDHEN and CDR2 SYDVKM. V lost 6 bases to trimming and J lost 6 bases, with 21 bases between them. The CDR3 loop spans 15 amino acids.

This clonotype was observed many times. In a library made to pick up alpha chains, this beta chain is a stray read with a size that means little. V gene TRBV14 combines with J gene TRBJ1-1; D is uncertain. Trimming left V 0 bases short and J 4 bases short, with 6 bases between. The CDR3 contains 13 residues. CDR1 is SGHDN and CDR2 is FVKESK in the germline V gene. The CDR3 here is CASSQERSTEAFF. CDR3 DNA sequence: TGTGCCAGCAGCCAAGAGCGGTCCACTGAAGCTTTCTTT.

This clonotype qualifies as medium-sized (0.01 to 0.1%). Because the library targeted alpha chains, this beta chain is an off-target read whose size means little. The V call is TRBV9, the J call TRBJ2-7; possibly TRBD2 for D (5 bases). This CDR3 has 14 residues. From germline, CDR1 is SGDLS and CDR2 YYNGEE. Trimming stripped 0 bases from V and 2 bases from J, with 9 bases between. This CDR3 reads CASSVGGSAYEQYF. CDR3 in DNA: TGTGCCAGCAGCGTAGGTGGTAGCGCCTACGAGCAGTACTTC.

By frequency in the sample, this clonotype is medium-sized. Found in a library prepared for alpha chains, this beta chain is an off-target read, and its abundance has little meaning. The gene calls are TRBV9 and TRBJ2-1; D perhaps matches TRBD2 (6 bases). V was cut by 3 bases and J by 0 bases, with 16 bases left in between. The germline CDR1 and CDR2 sequences are SGDLS and YYNGEE. The CDR3 sequence is 17 residues long. CDR3 sequence: CASSGGTSVDSYNEQFF. CDR3 nucleotides: TGTGCCAGCAGCGGGGGGACTTCCGTGGACTCCTACAATGAGCAGTTCTTC.